A single sample gave rise to the 2 T cell receptor beta chains below, sequenced in a study of blood T cell repertoires in COVID-19. Using immunoSEQ multiplex PCR, the repertoire was profiled, and TCRdb retains in-frame clones only, with some absent. This sample yields about 150,000 clones, of which roughly 84% are seen a single time; over 9.5% belongs to the top ten. The sample taken for sequencing was peripheral blood. These TCRs come from an elderly woman with active or convalescent COVID-19.

The rearrangement uses TRBV9 and TRBJ2-1; 9 nucleotides align to TRBD2. Germline CDR1 is SGDLS and CDR2 is YYNGEE. V dropped 4 bases and J dropped 7; count of bases not matched to a gene: 18. The CDR3 is 18 residues long. CDR3 amino acids: CASSLGSGSGPIGNEQFF. Written as DNA, the CDR3 is TGTGCCAGCAGCCTCGGTAGCGGGAGCGGTCCCATCGGGAATGAGCAGTTCTTC.

The rearrangement links TRBV28 to TRBJ2-7; the D gene is possibly TRBD2 (6 bases). This CDR3 is built from 15 residues. The V and J ends lost 3 bases and 2 bases respectively, with 14 bases between them. In germline, CDR1 is MDHEN, CDR2 SYDVKM. CDR3 DNA: TGTGCCAGCAGTTTGGGCGGAGGGGCCCCCTACGAGCAGTACTTC. It codes for CASSLGGGAPYEQYF.